The sample holds a few counts of the clone carrying this T cell receptor (beta chain). The data belong to a study of human T cells and chemical hapten exposure. Time point described: patch test 1, 2 weeks after DPC sensitization. Treatment specified: therapeutic diphenylcyclopropenone sensitization with weekly scalp DPC. The CDR3 has 19 amino acids. J was trimmed by 5 bases and V by 5 bases; bases with no gene match: 16. CDR1 and CDR2 from the germline V gene are SGHVS and FQNEAQ. MiXCR, applied by TCRdb to the RACE reads, yields one record per CDR3 protein. In the table there are 95,000 to 130,000 distinct CDR3 sequences, around 10% of which are singletons.

The material was whole blood, obtained in connection with sensitization to the hapten diphenylcyclopropenone (DPC). The chain is built from TRBV7-8 and TRBJ2-5; 14 nucleotides agree with TRBD2. This receptor was identified in a woman between 45 and 60 years old with alopecia areata. Some clones in this sample may be carry-over from other donors' samples. This chain's CDR3 is CASSRGLAGVALSSETQYF. The CDR3 DNA reads TGTGCCAGCAGCAGGGGACTAGCGGGAGTCGCTTTGTCGTCGGAGACCCAGTACTTC.